The 10 T cell receptor beta chains presented below share a single source sample, sequenced in a study of cytomegalovirus exposure and HLA in healthy donors. The PCR made use of 60 Vbeta and 13 Jbeta primers. Libraries were prepared by immunoSEQ multiplex PCR; TCRdb keeps only in-frame clonotypes and omits some of them. The sample includes approximately 79,000 clones, 60% to 85% of them seen just once. The sequenced sample was PBMCs. The receptors come from a male donor in good health and CMV-seropositive.

The V call is TRBV7-2, the J call TRBJ2-3; 9 positions match TRBD2. V was pared by 3 bases and J by 2 bases, with 3 bases of the junction left unmatched. The CDR3 totals 15 residues. From germline, CDR1 is SGHTA and CDR2 FQGNSA. The CDR3 nucleotides are TGTGCCAGCAGCTTCGCGGGGGGGCCCACAGATACGCAGTATTTT. Protein sequence: CASSFAGGPTDTQYF.

The chain combines TRBV5-6 with TRBJ2-3; 13 bases agree with TRBD2. Germline-derived CDR1 and CDR2 are SGHDT and YYEEEE. V trimming: 2 bases; J trimming: 2 bases; junction bases outside the gene matches: 5. CDR3 size: 17 residues. CDR3 DNA: TGTGCCAGCAGCTTAATGGGACTAGCGGGATTCACAGATACGCAGTATTTT. Amino acid sequence: CASSLMGLAGFTDTQYF.

The chain combines TRBV6-6 with TRBJ1-5, with D uncertain. Germline CDR1 is MNHNY and CDR2 is SVGAGI (reference sequence). This CDR3 contains 16 residues. Trimming pared 7 bases from V and 0 bases from J, leaving 16 bases between. The CDR3 DNA follows: TGTGCCAGCACCCCGAAGGCTACTAATAGCAATCAGCCCCAGCATTTT. The encoded protein is CASTPKATNSNQPQHF.

This chain links TRBV9 with TRBJ1-3, with D perhaps TRBD1 (5 bases). This CDR3 has 16 residues. Germline CDR1 is SGDLS and CDR2 is YYNGEE. V lost 3 bases and J lost 4, with 17 bases in between. CDR3 loop: CASSGDDGSSGNTIYF. The CDR3 DNA reads as TGTGCCAGCAGCGGGGACGACGGGAGTTCCGGAAACACCATATATTTT.

V gene TRBV6-5 combines with J gene TRBJ1-3; D is undetermined. This CDR3 is 16 amino acids long. Germline V gene data show CDR1 as MNHEY and CDR2 as SVGAGI. The V and J ends lost 2 bases and 0 bases respectively, with 11 bases between them. CDR3 bases: TGTGCCAGCAGTTACCAGAGGTTGAGCTCTGGAAACACCATATATTTT. This codes for CASSYQRLSSGNTIYF.

V and J are TRBV5-1 and TRBJ1-2, with 8 bases that match TRBD1. The germline gives CDR1 SGHRS, CDR2 YFSETQ. The CDR3 has 16 residues. V lost 0 bases and J lost 2; bases outside the gene matches: 6. The CDR3 protein is CASSLVWTGKNYGYTF. In nucleotides, the CDR3 is TGCGCCAGCAGCTTGGTATGGACAGGGAAAAACTATGGCTACACCTTC.

The genes are TRBV18 and TRBJ1-2; D may be TRBD1 (5 bases). Germline CDR1 is KGHSH and CDR2 is LQKENI. This CDR3 has 14 residues. The ends were cut back, 5 bases at V and 3 bases at J, with 13 bases in the middle. The CDR3 protein is CASSTTEQYYGYTF. The CDR3 nucleotides read TGTGCCAGCTCAACGACAGAACAATACTATGGCTACACCTTC.

The chain employs TRBV27 and TRBJ1-3; D may be TRBD1 (6 bases). CDR1 and CDR2 (germline): MNHEY, SMNVEV (reference sequence). This CDR3 is built from 15 residues. V lost 2 bases and J lost 0, with 8 bases in between. Here the CDR3 DNA reads TGTGCCAGCAGTTTAAGACAGGCCTCTGGAAACACCATATATTTT. It specifies CASSLRQASGNTIYF.

The gene calls are TRBV7-9 and TRBJ2-5; D uncertain. CDR1 SEHNR and CDR2 FQNEAQ come from the germline V gene (reference sequence). This CDR3 is built from 11 residues. V was clipped by 5 bases and J by 5 bases, with 6 bases between them. The CDR3 DNA sequence: TGTGCCAGCAGCCCACGGGAGACCCAGTACTTC. Translation gives CASSPRETQYF.

The chain has TRBV6-4 and TRBJ2-1; 9 bases are a match to TRBD2. Per germline, CDR1 MRHNA and CDR2 SNTAGT. V lost 6 bases and J lost 8; bases outside the gene matches: 14. The CDR3 loop spans 16 amino acids. The CDR3 DNA sequence: TGTGCCAGCAGACGCGCGGGTAGCGGGAGTCTCGATGAGCAGTTCTTC. Translating it yields CASRRAGSGSLDEQFF.